Below are 14 T cell receptor beta chains sequenced from a single sample in a study of T cells in localized non-small cell lung cancer. The table came from immunoSEQ multiplex PCR; TCRdb's copy has only in-frame clones and leaves some out. Counted here are about 1,500 clones, 20% to 25% occurring once; the ten biggest clones make up about 12%. Sequenced material: normal lung tissue next to the tumor, taken before any cancer treatment. The receptors were gathered from a male donor aged 60 or over with stage I lung adenocarcinoma.

There are a few counts of this clone. This rearrangement joins TRBV11-3 to TRBJ2-3, with D hard to call. The germline V gene encodes CDR1 SGHNT and CDR2 YENEEA. This CDR3 has 15 amino acids. Between the trimmed V and J ends, which lost 5 bases and 3 bases, there was a span of 15 bases. The CDR3 sequence: CASSQDGVRTDTQYF. The CDR3 DNA reads as TGTGCCAGCAGCCAGGATGGTGTTAGAACAGATACGCAGTATTTT.

The rearrangement links TRBV12-5 to TRBJ2-1; weak D call: TRBD2 (5 bases). Germline-derived CDR1 and CDR2 are LGHNT and FRNRAP. CDR3 length: 11 residues. The CDR3 DNA follows: TGTGCCAGCGGCCTGGAGAATGAGCAGTTCTTC. It is translated as CASGLENEQFF.

This clone was counted between two and nine times. The J gene is TRBJ2-1, the V gene TRBV6-8, with 14 bases fitting TRBD2. The CDR3 totals 18 residues. V lost 6 bases to trimming and J lost 0 bases; unmatched junction nucleotides: 7. CDR1 is MNHGY and CDR2 is SAAAGT in the germline V gene. CDR3 amino acids: CASRRLAGGLSSYNEQFF. The CDR3 DNA reads as TGTGCCAGCAGGCGACTAGCGGGAGGGTTAAGCTCCTACAATGAGCAGTTCTTC.

The V and J genes are TRBV18 and TRBJ1-2; D ambiguous. The V end lost 3 bases, the J end lost 4 bases, and 12 bases lay between the germline ends. Germline V gives CDR1 KGHSH, CDR2 LQKENI. The CDR3 covers 14 residues. The CDR3 DNA reads TGTGCCAGCTCACCTTCCTTCGCGCTCTATGGCTACACCTTC. Encoded protein: CASSPSFALYGYTF.

By sample share, this clone is large. The rearrangement joins TRBV9 to TRBJ2-5, with TRBD2 matching over 7 bases. The CDR3 contains 17 residues. Germline V gene sequence: CDR1 SGDLS, CDR2 YYNGEE. Trimming removed 4 bases from V and 1 base from J; junction bases left unmatched: 13. This chain's CDR3 is CASSSDMEAGFQETQYF. CDR3 coding DNA: TGTGCCAGCAGCTCTGACATGGAAGCGGGGTTCCAAGAGACCCAGTACTTC.

This sequence joins TRBV15 and TRBJ1-1; D perhaps matches TRBD1 (6 bases). CDR3 length: 16 amino acids. Trimming removed 0 bases from V and 5 bases from J, with 16 bases in between. Germline CDR1 reads LNHNV; CDR2 reads YYDKDF (reference sequence). CDR3: CATSRDARGSNTEAFF. The CDR3 coding sequence is TGTGCCACCAGCAGAGATGCCAGGGGATCGAATACTGAAGCTTTCTTT.

V gene TRBV6-7 combines with J gene TRBJ1-4; no definite D call. TRBV6-7 is sorted into the ORF group, with uncertain function. V was shortened by 4 bases and J by 2 bases, with 8 bases between the two germline ends. This CDR3 comprises 14 residues. The CDR3 protein is CASSSPSTNEKLFF. CDR3 in DNA: TGTGCCAGCAGTTCCCCGAGCACTAATGAAAAACTGTTTTTT.

This clone was seen a handful of times. The CDR3: CAISEMADREDGYTF. CDR3 bases: TGTGCCATCAGTGAGATGGCAGACAGGGAAGATGGCTACACCTTC. The genes are TRBV10-3 and TRBJ1-2; 7 bases are a match to TRBD1. This CDR3 comprises 15 residues. Germline values: CDR1 ENHRY, CDR2 SYGVKD. Trimming cost V 2 bases and J 6 bases; bases outside gene matches: 9.

This clone was counted only a few times. The V and J genes are TRBV6-8 and TRBJ1-5; D is unresolved. This CDR3 has 15 amino acids. The V gene lost 4 bases and the J gene lost 2 bases, with 12 bases spanning the gap. CDR1 MNHGY and CDR2 SAAAGT come from the germline V gene. The CDR3 sequence: CASSSGGSRNQPQHF. CDR3 sequence (DNA): TGTGCCAGCAGTTCTGGTGGCAGCCGCAATCAGCCCCAGCATTTT.

This rearrangement joins TRBV30 to TRBJ1-6; TRBD1 is a possible D gene (6 bases). Germline CDR1 and CDR2: GTSNPN and SVGIG (reference sequence). V lost 3 bases to trimming and J lost 10 bases, with 13 bases between them. This CDR3 is built from 13 residues. CDR3 coding DNA: TGTGCCTGGAGCCGACCCCAGGGGTCACCCCTCCACTTT. Protein product: CAWSRPQGSPLHF.

The gene calls are TRBV11-3 and TRBJ2-3; 10 bases agree with TRBD2. From germline, CDR1 is SGHNT and CDR2 YENEEA. The V segment lost 5 bases and the J segment 2 bases; nucleotides outside the gene matches: 7. The CDR3 totals 16 residues. CDR3 nucleotides: TGTGCCAGCAGCGCGTCTAGCGGGGGCCACACAGATACGCAGTATTTT. This sequence encodes CASSASSGGHTDTQYF. Using reference TRBV11-3 and TRBJ2-3 for the parts outside the CDR3, the full variable domain is EAGVVQSPRYKIIEKKQPVAFWCNPISGHNTLYWYLQNLGQGPELLIRYENEEAVDDSQLPKDRFSAERLKGVDSTLKIQPAELGDSAVYLCASSASSGGHTDTQYFGPGTRLTVL.

CDR3 loop: CASSTTQGPEVETQYF. The DNA of the CDR3 is TGTGCCAGCAGCACGACACAGGGGCCAGAAGTGGAGACCCAGTACTTC. The rearrangement uses TRBV11-3 and TRBJ2-5; 7 bases line up with TRBD1. The germline CDR1 and CDR2 sequences are SGHNT and YENEEA. Germline trimming cut 5 bases from V and 5 bases from J; bases unmatched to any gene: 14. The CDR3 length is 16 residues.

The rearrangement uses TRBV11-3 and TRBJ1-1; no firm D call. CDR3 length: 15 residues. Germline assignment: CDR1 SGHNT and CDR2 YENEEA. Trimming took off 5 bases at V and 3 bases at J, with 16 bases between the two ends. The CDR3 region is CASSRFPGRHTEAFF. CDR3 DNA sequence: TGTGCCAGCAGCCGATTCCCCGGGCGGCACACTGAAGCTTTCTTT. The whole variable domain, remainder taken from reference TRBV11-3 and TRBJ1-1, is EAGVVQSPRYKIIEKKQPVAFWCNPISGHNTLYWYLQNLGQGPELLIRYENEEAVDDSQLPKDRFSAERLKGVDSTLKIQPAELGDSAVYLCASSRFPGRHTEAFFGQGTRLTVV.

V gene TRBV6-8 combines with J gene TRBJ2-5, with a weak D call TRBD1 (7 bases). Trimming stripped 4 bases from V and 4 bases from J, with 10 bases between. Looked up from germline, CDR1 is MNHGY and CDR2 is SAAAGT. The CDR3 extends over 13 amino acids. CDR3: CASSSGGRETQYF. The CDR3 nucleotides are TGTGCCAGCAGTTCAGGGGGGCGAGAGACCCAGTACTTC.